The clone carrying this T cell receptor beta chain was recorded at least ten times. Its specificity is not known. This CDR3 has 18 residues. V lost 4 bases, J lost 7 bases, and 11 bases stayed unmatched. The sample belongs to a study of read filtering for tumor transcriptome and immune sequencing. Overall study context: Among patients, roughly 17 were male and 14 female, aged roughly 45 to 80 (mean about 69).

Findings and caveats of the study: The CD138-negative fraction was mixed bone marrow immune cells, not pure T cells.

From approximately 400 ng of RNA, a library with molecular barcoded alpha/delta and beta/gamma adaptors was made. TCRdb re-analysed the reads in MiXCR, keeping a single row per CDR3 protein. The profile covers some 62,000 distinct CDR3 sequences, with more than 11% appearing a single time and approximately 50% taken by the ten largest. This sequence joins TRBV12-3 or TRBV12-4 and TRBJ2-1, with 15 bases fitting TRBD2. This TCR derives from a donor at least 40 years old with multiple myeloma. Specimen: a population of CD138-negative cells sorted from bone marrow. The CDR3 DNA follows: TGTGCCAGCAGTTCCCTCCCCCCCGGGACTAGCGGGAGGAATGAGCAGTTCTTC. It is translated as CASSSLPPGTSGRNEQFF.